This T cell receptor (beta chain) emerged from a study of cytotoxic CD8 clonotypes in ibrutinib-treated CLL. Study in general: After a median of about 62 months, roughly 15 patients stayed remitted and some 12 progressed; responses had been partial in approximately 24 and complete in 2. Study-level points and caveats: Public clonotypes showed up rarely, and on treatment they shrank or held steady. Clonality increased at ibrutinib response and stayed stable in sustained remission. At progression, however, it fell back toward baseline.

On this clone: The antigen is undetermined.

This CDR3 contains 12 residues. Germline CDR1 and CDR2: SGHDT and YYEEEE. Trimming removed 4 bases from V and 10 bases from J, with 11 bases in between. Repertoires were generated with immunoSEQ multiplex PCR, while TCRdb's copy carries only in-frame clones and drops some. This table has about 140,000 clones, 91% appearing once. This sequence originates from a human donor with chronic lymphocytic leukemia. The rearrangement joins TRBV5-6 to TRBJ1-4; D ambiguous. The material sequenced was PBMCs, taken after 12 months of ibrutinib treatment. The CDR3 DNA sequence: TGTGCCAGCAGCACCGGGGAGGTAAAACTGTTTTTT. Encoded protein: CASSTGEVKLFF.